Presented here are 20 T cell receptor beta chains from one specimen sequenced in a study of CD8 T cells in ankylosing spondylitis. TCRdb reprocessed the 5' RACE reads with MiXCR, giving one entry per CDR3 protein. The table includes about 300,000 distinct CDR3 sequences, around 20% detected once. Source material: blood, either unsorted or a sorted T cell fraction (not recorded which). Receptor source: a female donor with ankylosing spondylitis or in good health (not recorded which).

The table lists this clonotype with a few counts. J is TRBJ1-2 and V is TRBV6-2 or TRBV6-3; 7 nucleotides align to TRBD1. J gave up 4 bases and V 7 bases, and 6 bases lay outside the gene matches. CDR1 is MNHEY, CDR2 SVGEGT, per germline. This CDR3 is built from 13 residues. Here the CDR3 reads CASTQGGLYGYTF. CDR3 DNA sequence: TGTGCCAGCACCCAGGGGGGCCTCTATGGCTACACCTTC.

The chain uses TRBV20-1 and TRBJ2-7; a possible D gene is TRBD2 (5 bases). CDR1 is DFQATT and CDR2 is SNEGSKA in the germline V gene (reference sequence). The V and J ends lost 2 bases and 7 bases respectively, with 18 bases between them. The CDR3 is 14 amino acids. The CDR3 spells CSARPRTYSGEQYF. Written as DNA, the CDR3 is TGCAGTGCTAGACCCCGCACCTACTCGGGGGAGCAGTACTTC.

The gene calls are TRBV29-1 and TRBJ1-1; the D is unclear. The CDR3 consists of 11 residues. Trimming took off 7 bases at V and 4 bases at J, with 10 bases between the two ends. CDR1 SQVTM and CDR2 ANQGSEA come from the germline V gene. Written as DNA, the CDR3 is TGCAGCGGGACCAGGTCCACTGAAGCTTTCTTT. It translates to CSGTRSTEAFF.

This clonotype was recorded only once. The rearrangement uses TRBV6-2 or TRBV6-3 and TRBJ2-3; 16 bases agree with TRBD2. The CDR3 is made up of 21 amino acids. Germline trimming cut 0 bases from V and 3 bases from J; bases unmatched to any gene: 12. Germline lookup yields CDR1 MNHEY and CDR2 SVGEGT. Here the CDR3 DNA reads TGTGCCAGCAGTTACTCGTTGGGACTAGCGGGAGGGGAACGATCAACAGATACGCAGTATTTT. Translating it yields CASSYSLGLAGGERSTDTQYF.

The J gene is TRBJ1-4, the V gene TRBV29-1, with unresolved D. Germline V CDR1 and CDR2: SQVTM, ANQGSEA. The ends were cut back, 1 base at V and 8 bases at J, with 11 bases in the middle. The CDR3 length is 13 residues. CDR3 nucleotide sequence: TGCAGCGTTGAAGGAAACAGCCCAGAAAAACTGTTTTTT. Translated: CSVEGNSPEKLFF.

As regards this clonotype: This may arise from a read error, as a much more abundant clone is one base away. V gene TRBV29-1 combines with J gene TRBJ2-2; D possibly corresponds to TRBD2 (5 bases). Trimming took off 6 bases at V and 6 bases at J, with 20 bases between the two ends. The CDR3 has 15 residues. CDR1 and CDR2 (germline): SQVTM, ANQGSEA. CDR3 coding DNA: TGCAGCGTAGAGCGGAGAGGGCACCCTGCCGGGGAGCTGTTTTTT. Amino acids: CSVERRGHPAGELFF.

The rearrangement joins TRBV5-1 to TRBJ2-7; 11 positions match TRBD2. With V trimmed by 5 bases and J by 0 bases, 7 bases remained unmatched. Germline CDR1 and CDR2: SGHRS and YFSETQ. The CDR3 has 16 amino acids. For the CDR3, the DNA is TGCGCCAGCAGTTTTGGACTAGCGGGTTTCTCCTACGAGCAGTACTTC. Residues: CASSFGLAGFSYEQYF.

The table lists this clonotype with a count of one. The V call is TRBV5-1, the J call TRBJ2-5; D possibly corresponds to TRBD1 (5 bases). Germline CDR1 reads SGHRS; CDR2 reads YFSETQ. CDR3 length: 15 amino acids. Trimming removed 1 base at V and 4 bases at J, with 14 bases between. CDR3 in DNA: TGCGCCAGCAGCTTGTGGTCAGGGTCGGGAGAGACCCAGTACTTC. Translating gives CASSLWSGSGETQYF.

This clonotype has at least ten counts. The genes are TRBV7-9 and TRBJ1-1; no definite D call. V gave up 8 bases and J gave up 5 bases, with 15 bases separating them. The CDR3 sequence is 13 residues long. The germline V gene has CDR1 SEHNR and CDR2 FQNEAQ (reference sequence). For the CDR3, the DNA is TGTGCCAGCGGGAAGGGCCTCGGGACTGAAGCTTTCTTT. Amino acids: CASGKGLGTEAFF.

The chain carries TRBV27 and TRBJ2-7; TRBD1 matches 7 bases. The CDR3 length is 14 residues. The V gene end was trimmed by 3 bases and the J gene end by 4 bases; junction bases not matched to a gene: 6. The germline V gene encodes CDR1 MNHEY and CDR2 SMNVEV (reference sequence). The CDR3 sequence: CASSLGQLTYEQYF. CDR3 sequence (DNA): TGTGCCAGCAGTTTGGGACAGCTTACTTACGAGCAGTACTTC.

The CDR3 loop is CASSMDDGSPLHF. Written as DNA, the CDR3 is TGTGCCAGTAGTATGGACGATGGTTCACCCCTCCACTTT. The genes are TRBV19 and TRBJ1-6; D remains unclear. Germline loops: CDR1 LNHDA, CDR2 SQIVND (reference sequence). Trimming cost V 3 bases and J 9 bases, with 9 bases left between them. This CDR3 is 13 amino acids long.

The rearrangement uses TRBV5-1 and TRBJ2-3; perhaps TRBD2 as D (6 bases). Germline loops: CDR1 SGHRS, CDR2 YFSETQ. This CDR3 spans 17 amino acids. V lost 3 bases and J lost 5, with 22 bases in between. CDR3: CASSSLAGTHEGDTQYF. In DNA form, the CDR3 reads TGCGCCAGCAGCTCACTAGCCGGGACCCACGAGGGAGATACGCAGTATTTT.

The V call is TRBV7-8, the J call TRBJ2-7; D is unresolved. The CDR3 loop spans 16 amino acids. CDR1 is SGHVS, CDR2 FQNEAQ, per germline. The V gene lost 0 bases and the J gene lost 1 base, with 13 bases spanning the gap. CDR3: CASSLARGSRSYEQYF. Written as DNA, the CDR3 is TGTGCCAGCAGCTTAGCGCGTGGCTCTAGATCCTACGAGCAGTACTTC.

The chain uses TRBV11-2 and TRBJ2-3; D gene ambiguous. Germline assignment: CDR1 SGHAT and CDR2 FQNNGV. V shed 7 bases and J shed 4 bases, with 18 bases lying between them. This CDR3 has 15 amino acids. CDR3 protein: CASTHTRQGADTQYF. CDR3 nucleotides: TGTGCCAGCACCCACACCCGGCAAGGAGCAGATACGCAGTATTTT.

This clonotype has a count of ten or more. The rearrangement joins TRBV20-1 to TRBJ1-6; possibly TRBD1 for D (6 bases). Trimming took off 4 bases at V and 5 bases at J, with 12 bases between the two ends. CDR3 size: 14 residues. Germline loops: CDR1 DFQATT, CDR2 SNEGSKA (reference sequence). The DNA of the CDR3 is TGCAGTGCTACGCGGGACACAGATAATTCACCCCTCCACTTT. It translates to CSATRDTDNSPLHF.

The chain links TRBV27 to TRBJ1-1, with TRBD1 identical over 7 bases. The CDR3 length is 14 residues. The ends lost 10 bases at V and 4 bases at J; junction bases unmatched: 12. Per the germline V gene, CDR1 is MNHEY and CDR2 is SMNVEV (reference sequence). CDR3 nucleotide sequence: TGTGCCACCCTTTTGACAGGGCGGAGCACTGAAGCTTTCTTT. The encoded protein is CATLLTGRSTEAFF.

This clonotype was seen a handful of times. Here the CDR3 DNA reads TGTGCCAGCAGCTGGGCAGGGGCCTACGAGCAGTACTTC. This gives the protein CASSWAGAYEQYF. The chain carries TRBV7-6 and TRBJ2-7; D perhaps matches TRBD1 (6 bases). Germline V lookup: CDR1 SGHVS, CDR2 FNYEAQ. The V gene lost 4 bases and the J gene lost 2 bases, with 9 bases spanning the gap. The CDR3 covers 13 residues.

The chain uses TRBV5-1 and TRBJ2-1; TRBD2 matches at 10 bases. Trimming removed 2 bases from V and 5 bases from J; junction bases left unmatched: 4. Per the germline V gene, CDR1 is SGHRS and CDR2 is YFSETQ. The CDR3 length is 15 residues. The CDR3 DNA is TGCGCCAGCAGCTTATCTAGCGGGAGTAACAATGAGCAGTTCTTC. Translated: CASSLSSGSNNEQFF.

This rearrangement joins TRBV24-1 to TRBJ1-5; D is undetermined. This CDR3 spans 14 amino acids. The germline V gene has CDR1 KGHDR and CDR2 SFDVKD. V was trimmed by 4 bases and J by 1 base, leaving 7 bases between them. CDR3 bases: TGTGCCACCAGTGACAAGGTGAGCAATCAGCCCCAGCATTTT. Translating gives CATSDKVSNQPQHF.

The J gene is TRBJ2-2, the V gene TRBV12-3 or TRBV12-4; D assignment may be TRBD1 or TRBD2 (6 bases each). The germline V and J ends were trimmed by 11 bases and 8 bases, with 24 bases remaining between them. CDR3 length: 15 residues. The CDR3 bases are TGTGCCGATTCCACCCGAGGGGGGCGCTTTGGGGAGCTGTTTTTT. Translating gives CADSTRGGRFGELFF.